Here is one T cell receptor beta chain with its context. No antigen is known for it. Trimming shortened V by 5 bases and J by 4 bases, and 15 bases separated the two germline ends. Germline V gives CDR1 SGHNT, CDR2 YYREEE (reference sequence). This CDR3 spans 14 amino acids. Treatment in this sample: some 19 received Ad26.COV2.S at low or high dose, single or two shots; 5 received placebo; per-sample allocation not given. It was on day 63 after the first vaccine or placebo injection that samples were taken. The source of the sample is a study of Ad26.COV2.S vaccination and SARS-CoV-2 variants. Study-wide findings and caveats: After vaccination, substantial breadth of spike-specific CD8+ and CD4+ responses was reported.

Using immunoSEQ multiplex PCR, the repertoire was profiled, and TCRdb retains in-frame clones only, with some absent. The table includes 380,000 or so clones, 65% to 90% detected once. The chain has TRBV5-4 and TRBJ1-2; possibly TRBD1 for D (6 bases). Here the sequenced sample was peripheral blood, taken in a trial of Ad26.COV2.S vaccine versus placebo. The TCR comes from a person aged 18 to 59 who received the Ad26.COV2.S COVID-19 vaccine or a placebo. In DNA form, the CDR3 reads TGTGCCAGCAGGGTTTGGGGGCGCGCCTATGGCTACACCTTC. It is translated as CASRVWGRAYGYTF.